A single sample is the source of the 26 T cell receptor beta chains below, sequenced in a study of cytomegalovirus exposure and HLA in healthy donors. In the PCR, 60 Vbeta and 13 Jbeta primers were used. Sequencing used immunoSEQ multiplex PCR; TCRdb keeps in-frame clones, though not all of them. The profile shows around 120,000 clones, about 73% of them singletons. Sequencing was carried out using PBMCs. Every receptor here comes from a woman in her 30s in good health and CMV-seropositive.

The chain recombines TRBV4-3 with TRBJ2-3; D might be TRBD2 (6 bases). CDR1 is LGHNA and CDR2 is YSLEER in the germline V gene. The germline V and J ends were trimmed by 1 base and 4 bases, with 6 bases remaining between them. CDR3 length: 13 residues. DNA of the CDR3: TGCGCCAGCAGCCAAGCGGGGGCAGATACGCAGTATTTT. Residues: CASSQAGADTQYF.

V is TRBV5-4 and J is TRBJ2-1; D perhaps matches TRBD1 (5 bases). V lost 6 bases and J lost 0, with 10 bases in between. The CDR3 loop spans 14 amino acids. CDR1 is SGHNT and CDR2 is YYREEE in the germline V gene (reference sequence). CDR3 coding DNA: TGTGCCAGCATTGGGGCGAGCTCCTACAATGAGCAGTTCTTC. It codes for CASIGASSYNEQFF.

This sequence joins TRBV7-3 and TRBJ2-1; 10 bases are shared with TRBD1. Trimming took 5 bases from V and 12 from J; bases not matched to a gene: 10. The CDR3 is 14 amino acids. Germline lookup yields CDR1 SGHTA and CDR2 FQGTGA. The CDR3 coding sequence is TGTGCCAGCAGCGAGACCGGGACAGGGGAATCGCAGTTCTTC. Amino acids: CASSETGTGESQFF.

This sequence joins TRBV18 and TRBJ2-3, with D tentatively TRBD2 (5 bases). Germline CDR1 and CDR2: KGHSH and LQKENI. CDR3 length: 13 residues. The ends were cut back, 2 bases at V and 5 bases at J, with 8 bases in the middle. The CDR3: CASSPEGIDTQYF. The CDR3 DNA reads TGTGCCAGCTCACCAGAGGGTATAGATACGCAGTATTTT.

The chain combines TRBV6-5 with TRBJ2-5, with D possibly matching TRBD1 (5 bases). The germline V and J ends were trimmed by 7 bases and 5 bases, with 14 bases remaining between them. This CDR3 spans 13 amino acids. Germline-derived CDR1 and CDR2 are MNHEY and SVGAGI. The CDR3 is CASNELGRETQYF. CDR3 sequence (DNA): TGTGCCAGCAACGAGTTGGGGCGGGAGACCCAGTACTTC.

This clone was picked up one time. The rearrangement uses TRBV15 and TRBJ2-3, with 9 bases matching TRBD2. This CDR3 is built from 16 residues. V was clipped by 3 bases and J by 5 bases; unmatched bases: 9. Germline-derived CDR1 and CDR2 are LNHNV and YYDKDF (reference sequence). The CDR3 bases are TGTGCCACCAGCAGCGGAGCGGGGGGCCGGGGAGATACGCAGTATTTT. Its translation: CATSSGAGGRGDTQYF.

This clone was counted once. The J gene is TRBJ2-3, the V gene TRBV5-1; possibly TRBD1 for D (7 bases). Germline V gene data show CDR1 as SGHRS and CDR2 as YFSETQ. The V and J ends lost 1 base and 6 bases respectively, with 12 bases between them. The CDR3 contains 14 residues. The CDR3 DNA sequence: TGCGCCAGCAGCTTGAGGAGGGGGCTTGATACGCAGTATTTT. Protein product: CASSLRRGLDTQYF.

The chain has TRBV19 and TRBJ1-5; D may be TRBD1 (6 bases). The V and J ends lost 4 bases and 5 bases respectively, with 18 bases between them. The CDR3 has 16 residues. From germline, CDR1 is LNHDA and CDR2 SQIVND (reference sequence). The CDR3 loop is CASSTQGGQRYQPQHF. The CDR3 DNA follows: TGTGCCAGTAGTACACAGGGTGGCCAACGATATCAGCCCCAGCATTTT.

V gene TRBV2 combines with J gene TRBJ2-5; no firm D call. CDR3 length: 12 residues. The germline V gene encodes CDR1 SNHLY and CDR2 FYNNEI. V was trimmed by 8 bases and J by 5 bases, leaving 12 bases between them. The CDR3, as DNA: TGTGCCAGCTCTCGGGTTGTTGAGACCCAGTACTTC. It is translated as CASSRVVETQYF.

This chain connects TRBV5-6 to TRBJ2-1; the match to TRBD2 covers 13 bases. Trimming took 4 bases from V and 5 from J; bases not matched to a gene: 9. The CDR3 totals 17 residues. Per germline, CDR1 SGHDT and CDR2 YYEEEE. CDR3 region: CASSRFIGLAGDNEQFF. DNA for the CDR3: TGTGCCAGCAGCCGATTCATCGGACTAGCGGGGGACAATGAGCAGTTCTTC.

The chain recombines TRBV29-1 with TRBJ1-2; 11 nucleotides align to TRBD1. Looked up from germline, CDR1 is SQVTM and CDR2 is ANQGSEA. The V segment lost 7 bases and the J segment 1 base; nucleotides outside the gene matches: 11. This CDR3 has 16 amino acids. The CDR3 DNA sequence: TGCAGCGCCCCCCGGACAGGGGGCTGGATTAACTATGGCTACACCTTC. Translated: CSAPRTGGWINYGYTF. The complete variable domain, with remaining parts taken from reference TRBV29-1 and TRBJ1-2, reads SAVISQKPSRDICQRGTSLTIQCQVDSQVTMMFWYRQQPGQSLTLIATANQGSEATYESGFVIDKFPISRPNLTFSTLTVSNMSPEDSSIYLCSAPRTGGWINYGYTFGSGTRLTVV.

The rearrangement links TRBV19 to TRBJ1-4; 7 bases agree with TRBD1. V trimming: 4 bases; J trimming: 8 bases; junction bases outside the gene matches: 7. Germline V gene sequence: CDR1 LNHDA, CDR2 SQIVND (reference sequence). The CDR3 totals 14 residues. The CDR3 reads CASSTGGRREKLFF. CDR3 nucleotides: TGTGCCAGTAGTACAGGGGGTAGAAGGGAAAAACTGTTTTTT.

The chain is built from TRBV6-1 and TRBJ1-5; D not certain. V was trimmed by 0 bases and J by 2 bases, leaving 17 bases between them. The CDR3 totals 18 residues. Germline values: CDR1 MNHNS, CDR2 SASEGT. The CDR3 nucleotides read TGTGCCAGCAGTGAAGCGCTTCCGGGTAGGTACCGCAATCAGCCCCAGCATTTT. Protein sequence: CASSEALPGRYRNQPQHF.

This CDR3 reads CASSQVPVTTEAFF. DNA of the CDR3: TGCGCCAGCAGCCAAGTTCCGGTTACCACTGAAGCTTTCTTT. This chain uses TRBV4-1 with TRBJ1-1, with D uncertain. The V gene lost 1 base and the J gene lost 4 bases, with 10 bases spanning the gap. The CDR3 sequence is 14 residues long. Germline CDR1 MGHRA, CDR2 YSYEKL.

The chain recombines TRBV7-2 with TRBJ1-1; unclear D gene. Germline V gene data show CDR1 as SGHTA and CDR2 as FQGNSA. The CDR3 runs to 12 residues. The V gene lost 1 base and the J gene lost 5 bases, with 5 bases spanning the gap. CDR3 amino acids: CASSLGRTEAFF. Here the CDR3 DNA reads TGTGCCAGCAGCTTAGGCAGGACTGAAGCTTTCTTT.

The chain links TRBV4-3 to TRBJ2-5; D might be TRBD2 (5 bases). The CDR3 consists of 15 residues. Trimming removed 4 bases from V and 3 bases from J, with 15 bases in between. Germline-derived CDR1 and CDR2 are LGHNA and YSLEER. The CDR3 loop is CASSRTRGLKETQYF. CDR3 DNA: TGCGCCAGCAGCCGCACCCGAGGGCTTAAAGAGACCCAGTACTTC.

The V and J genes are TRBV21-1 and TRBJ1-4. TRBV21-1 is designated a pseudogene. There are 14 residues in the CDR3. This chain's CDR3 is CASRGQAGNEKLFF. The CDR3 nucleotides are TGTGCCAGCAGGGGCCAGGCGGGGAATGAAAAACTGTTTTTT.

The chain carries TRBV4-1 and TRBJ1-1; weak D call: TRBD1 (6 bases). Looked up from germline, CDR1 is MGHRA and CDR2 is YSYEKL. The CDR3 has 13 amino acids. Between the trimmed V and J ends, which lost 7 bases and 1 base, there was a span of 10 bases. The CDR3 loop is CASKEDRNTEAFF. In DNA form, the CDR3 reads TGCGCCAGCAAAGAGGACAGGAACACTGAAGCTTTCTTT.

V and J are TRBV5-1 and TRBJ1-2; perhaps TRBD1 as D (5 bases). The germline gives CDR1 SGHRS, CDR2 YFSETQ. CDR3 length: 13 amino acids. With 3 bases removed from V and 3 bases from J, the gap between germline ends came to 9 bases. This CDR3 reads CASSSPGDYGYTF. The CDR3 DNA reads TGCGCCAGCAGCTCCCCGGGGGACTATGGCTACACCTTC. Complete variable domain (other parts from reference TRBV5-1 and TRBJ1-2): KAGVTQTPRYLIKTRGQQVTLSCSPISGHRSVSWYQQTPGQGLQFLFEYFSETQRNKGNFPGRFSGRQFSNSRSEMNVSTLELGDSALYLCASSSPGDYGYTFGSGTRLTVV.

The chain combines TRBV6-1 with TRBJ1-5; TRBD1 is a possible D gene (5 bases). Trimming stripped 4 bases from V and 2 bases from J, with 9 bases between. The CDR3 sequence is 14 residues long. CDR1 and CDR2 (germline): MNHNS, SASEGT. DNA of the CDR3: TGTGCCAGCAGTGGGGGCTCGGGCAATCAGCCCCAGCATTTT. Protein: CASSGGSGNQPQHF.

This clone was detected only a few times. This chain links TRBV7-2 with TRBJ2-1; no firm D call. Per the germline V gene, CDR1 is SGHTA and CDR2 is FQGNSA. The V gene lost 6 bases and the J gene lost 7 bases, with 10 bases spanning the gap. This CDR3 comprises 12 residues. The CDR3 nucleotides read TGTGCCAGCAGTTCCGATAGTAATGAGCAGTTCTTC. Its protein is CASSSDSNEQFF. Together with reference TRBV7-2 and TRBJ2-1, the CDR3 gives the full variable domain: GAGVSQSPSNKVTEKGKDVELRCDPISGHTALYWYRQSLGQGLEFLIYFQGNSAPDKSGLPSDRFSAERTGGSVSTLTIQRTQQEDSAVYLCASSSDSNEQFFGPGTRLTVL.

The CDR3 DNA reads TGTGCCACCAGCAGAAATACGAGGCAGGGGAATCAGCCCCAGCATTTT. The encoded protein is CATSRNTRQGNQPQHF. The chain is built from TRBV15 and TRBJ1-5; possible D gene TRBD1, 6 bases. The CDR3 is made up of 16 amino acids. V dropped 2 bases and J dropped 4 bases, with 15 bases sitting between them. The germline gives CDR1 LNHNV, CDR2 YYDKDF (reference sequence).

The genes are TRBV7-9 and TRBJ2-4; maybe TRBD2 (5 bases). Between the trimmed V and J ends, which lost 0 bases and 8 bases, there was a span of 20 bases. Germline loops: CDR1 SEHNR, CDR2 FQNEAQ (reference sequence). CDR3 size: 17 residues. CDR3 region: CASSLARSSYEVDIQYF. The CDR3 DNA sequence: TGTGCCAGCAGCTTAGCGCGGTCTAGCTATGAGGTTGACATTCAGTACTTC.

The rearrangement joins TRBV30 to TRBJ2-3, with D possibly matching TRBD1 (6 bases). Trimming shortened V by 8 bases and J by 6 bases, and 21 bases separated the two germline ends. The germline V gene has CDR1 GTSNPN and CDR2 SVGIG (reference sequence). The CDR3 covers 14 residues. The CDR3 DNA sequence: TGTGCCCAGGGCGTGGCAGGGGATTTGGATACGCAGTATTTT. Translated: CAQGVAGDLDTQYF.

The genes are TRBV2 and TRBJ2-7, with D possibly matching TRBD2 (6 bases). CDR1 is SNHLY, CDR2 FYNNEI, per germline. V lost 6 bases and J 0 bases, leaving 12 bases between the germline ends. CDR3 length equals 14 residues. The CDR3 bases are TGTGCCAGCAGCGCGGGACGGGGCTCCTACGAGCAGTACTTC. Amino acid sequence: CASSAGRGSYEQYF. The whole variable domain, filled in from reference TRBV2 and TRBJ2-7, reads EPEVTQTPSHQVTQMGQEVILRCVPISNHLYFYWYRQILGQKVEFLVSFYNNEISEKSEIFDDQFSVERPDGSNFTLKIRSTKLEDSAMYFCASSAGRGSYEQYFGPGTRLTVT.

This clone appeared a few times. The genes are TRBV4-2 and TRBJ1-3; 7 bases fit TRBD1. This CDR3 comprises 16 residues. Germline V gives CDR1 LGHNA, CDR2 YNFKEQ. Trimming removed 1 base from V and 3 bases from J; junction bases left unmatched: 6. The CDR3 is CASSQGTGAGGNTIYF. The CDR3 DNA sequence: TGTGCCAGCAGCCAAGGAACAGGGGCAGGTGGAAACACCATATATTTT.